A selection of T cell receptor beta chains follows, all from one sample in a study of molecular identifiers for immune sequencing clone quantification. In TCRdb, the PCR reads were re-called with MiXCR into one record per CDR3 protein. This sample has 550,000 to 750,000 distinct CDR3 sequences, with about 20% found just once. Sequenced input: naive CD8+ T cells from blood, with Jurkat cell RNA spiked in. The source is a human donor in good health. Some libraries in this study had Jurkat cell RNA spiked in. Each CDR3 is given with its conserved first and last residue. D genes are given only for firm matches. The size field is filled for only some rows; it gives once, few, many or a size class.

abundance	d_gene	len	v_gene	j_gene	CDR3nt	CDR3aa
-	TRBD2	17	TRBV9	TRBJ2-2	TGTGCCAGCAGCATCGGGACTAGCGGGAGGGTCACCGGGGAGCTGTTTTTT	CASSIGTSGRVTGELFF
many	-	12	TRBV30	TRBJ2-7	TGTGCCTGGATGGGGCCATGGGGCGAGCAGTACTTC	CAWMGPWGEQYF
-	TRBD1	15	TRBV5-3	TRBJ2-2	TGTGCCAGCAGCTTGTGGACAGGGGGTACCGGGGAGCTGGTTTTT	CASSLWTGGTGELVF
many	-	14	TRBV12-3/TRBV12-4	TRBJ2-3	TGTGCCAGCAGTTTTCTCGGTTTCGCAGATACGCAGTATTTT	CASSFLGFADTQYF
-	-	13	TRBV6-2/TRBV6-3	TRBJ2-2	TGTGCCAGCAGTTATTACAGCCCCGGGGAGCTGTTTTTT	CASSYYSPGELFF
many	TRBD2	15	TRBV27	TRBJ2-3	TGTGCCAGCAGGGCGACTAGCGGATTCACAGATACGCAGTATTTT	CASRATSGFTDTQYF
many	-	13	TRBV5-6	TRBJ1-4	TGTGCCAGCAGCTCGGGACTTCCTGGAAAACTGTTTTTT	CASSSGLPGKLFF
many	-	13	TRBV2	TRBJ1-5	TGTGCCAGCAGTGCAGGGGATGGTTCGCCCCAGCATTTT	CASSAGDGSPQHF
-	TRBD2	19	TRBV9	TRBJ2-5	TGTGCCAGCAGCTCCCCAGGCCCCGGGACTAGCGGTCCCCAAGAGACCCAGTACTTC	CASSSPGPGTSGPQETQYF
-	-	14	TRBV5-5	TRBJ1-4	TGTGCCAGCATCTTGTTCGACGGGAGTGAAAAACTGTTTTTT	CASILFDGSEKLFF
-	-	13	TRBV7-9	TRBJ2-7	TGTACCAGCAGCTTAGGGGGGAACTACGAGCAGTACTTC	CTSSLGGNYEQYF
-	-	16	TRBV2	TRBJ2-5	TGTGCCGGCAGTGAAGCCGAGACAGAAACCCAAGAGACCCAGTACTTC	CAGSEAETETQETQYF
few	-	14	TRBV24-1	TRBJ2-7	TGTGCCACCAGTGAGGGGCATGGTGGCTACGAGCAGTACTTC	CATSEGHGGYEQYF
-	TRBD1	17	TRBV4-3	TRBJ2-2	TGCGCCAGCGGCTTGGACAGGGGGCTTGGTAACACCGGGGAGCTGTTTTTT	CASGLDRGLGNTGELFF
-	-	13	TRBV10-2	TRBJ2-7	TGCGCCAGCAGTGACAGGGCCGCCTACGAGCAGTACTTC	CASSDRAAYEQYF
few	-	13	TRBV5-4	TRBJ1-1	TGTGCCAGCAGCCCGATGATGAACACTGAAGCTTTCTTT	CASSPMMNTEAFF
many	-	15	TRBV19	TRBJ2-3	TGTGCCAGTAGTATTTGGGGGTCTAGCACAGATACGCAGTATTTT	CASSIWGSSTDTQYF
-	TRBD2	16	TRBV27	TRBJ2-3	TGTGCCAGCAGCCCTGGGACTAGCGGGAGGGTTGATACGCAGTATTTT	CASSPGTSGRVDTQYF
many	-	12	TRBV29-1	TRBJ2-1	TGCAGCGCCTTGGACATATACAATGAGCAGTTCTTC	CSALDIYNEQFF
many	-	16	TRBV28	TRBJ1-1	TGTGCCAGCAGTTTTCCACAGGCTCGATGGAACACTGAAGCTTTCTTT	CASSFPQARWNTEAFF
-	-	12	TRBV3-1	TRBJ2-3	TGTGCCAGCAGCCCCCCCGACGATACGCAGTATTTT	CASSPPDDTQYF
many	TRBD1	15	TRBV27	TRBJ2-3	TGTGCCAGCAGTCTAAGACAGGGCCGCACAGATACGCAGTATTTT	CASSLRQGRTDTQYF
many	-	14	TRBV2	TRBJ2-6	TGTGCCAGTACCTTCCGGGGAAGGGCCAACGTCCTGACTTTC	CASTFRGRANVLTF
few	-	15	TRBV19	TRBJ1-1	TGTGCCAGTAAGACGGGGGCAGGCCTGAACACTGAAGCTTTCTTT	CASKTGAGLNTEAFF
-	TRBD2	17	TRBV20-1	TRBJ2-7	TGCAGTGCTAAACGCCCGGGACTAGCGGGGGGACCTTACGAGCAGTACTTC	CSAKRPGLAGGPYEQYF
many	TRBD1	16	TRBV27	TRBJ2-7	TGTGCCAGCAGTTTATCGGGGACAGGGTACTCCTACGAGCAGTACTTC	CASSLSGTGYSYEQYF
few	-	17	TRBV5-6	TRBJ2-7	TGTGCCAGCAGCTTGGACGCTGGGGCAGGGATCCTCTACGAGCAGTACTTC	CASSLDAGAGILYEQYF
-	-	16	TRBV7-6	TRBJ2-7	TGTGCCAGCAGCTTAGGTGACGGGAGTTCCTCCTACGAGCAGTACTTC	CASSLGDGSSSYEQYF
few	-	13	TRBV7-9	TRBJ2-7	TGTGCCAGCGGGTCAGGCCGGTTACACGAGCAGTACTTC	CASGSGRLHEQYF
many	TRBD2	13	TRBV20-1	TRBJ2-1	TGCAGTGCAGGGCGGGAGGAAAGGAATGAGCAGTTCTTC	CSAGREERNEQFF
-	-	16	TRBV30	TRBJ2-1	TGTGCCTGGAGTGGCGGTGTCGGGGCCTTATACAATGAGCAGTTCTTC	CAWSGGVGALYNEQFF
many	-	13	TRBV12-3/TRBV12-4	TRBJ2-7	TGTGCCAGCAGTTTGGGATGGTCGTACGAGCAGTACTTC	CASSLGWSYEQYF
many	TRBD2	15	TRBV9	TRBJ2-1	TGTGCCAGCAGCCCAAGCGGGGGGGCGACAGGTGAGCAGTTCTTC	CASSPSGGATGEQFF
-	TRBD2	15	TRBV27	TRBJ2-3	TGTGCCAGCCTTGGGGGAGCGGGAGGGCCAGATACGCAGTATTTT	CASLGGAGGPDTQYF
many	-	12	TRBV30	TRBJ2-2	TGTGCCTGGCCACCCGCGGCCGGGGAGCTGTTTTTT	CAWPPAAGELFF